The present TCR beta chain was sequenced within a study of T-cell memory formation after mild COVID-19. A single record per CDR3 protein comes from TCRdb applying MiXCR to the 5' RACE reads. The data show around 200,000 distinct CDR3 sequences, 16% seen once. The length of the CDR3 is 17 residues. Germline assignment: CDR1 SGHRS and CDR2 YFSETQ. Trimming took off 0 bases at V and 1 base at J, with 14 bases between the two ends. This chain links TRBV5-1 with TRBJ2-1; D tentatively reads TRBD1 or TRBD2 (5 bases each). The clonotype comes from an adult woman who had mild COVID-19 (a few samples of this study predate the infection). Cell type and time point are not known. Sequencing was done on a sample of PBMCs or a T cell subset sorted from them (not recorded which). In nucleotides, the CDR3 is TGCGCCAGCAGCTTGGGCCTTAGGGGCGGGTCCTACAATGAGCAGTTCTTC. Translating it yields CASSLGLRGGSYNEQFF. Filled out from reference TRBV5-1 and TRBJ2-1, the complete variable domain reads KAGVTQTPRYLIKTRGQQVTLSCSPISGHRSVSWYQQTPGQGLQFLFEYFSETQRNKGNFPGRFSGRQFSNSRSEMNVSTLELGDSALYLCASSLGLRGGSYNEQFFGPGTRLTVL.